This T cell receptor beta chain was recorded in a study of T-cell memory formation after mild COVID-19. Trimming stripped 3 bases from V and 5 bases from J, with 16 bases between. There are 16 residues in the CDR3. Germline V gives CDR1 LGHNA, CDR2 YSLEER. There are a few counts of this clonotype. One entry per CDR3 protein results from TCRdb running MiXCR on the 5' RACE reads. The sample lists roughly 480,000 distinct CDR3 sequences; roughly 25% were seen once. This clonotype was obtained from an adult woman who had mild COVID-19 (a few samples of this study predate the infection). Cell type and time point are not known. Input material: PBMCs or a T cell subset sorted from them (not recorded which). J is TRBJ2-2 and V is TRBV4-3; D not resolved. The DNA of the CDR3 is TGCGCCAGCAGCCATTCTACGCATGAAAGAACCGGGGAGCTGTTTTTT. Encoded protein: CASSHSTHERTGELFF.